Detailed here is one T cell receptor beta chain. Its cognate antigen is unknown. V trimming: 2 bases; J trimming: 5 bases; junction bases outside the gene matches: 0. This CDR3 is 14 amino acids long. CDR1 is MNHEY, CDR2 SVGAGI, per germline. Extremely preterm deliveries at about 23-28 weeks of gestation provided the preterm samples. These data belong to a study of naive CD8 T cells in extremely preterm neonates. Sequencing used immunoSEQ multiplex PCR; TCRdb keeps in-frame clones, though not all of them. The table has 21,000 or so clones, 88% seen once; the top ten hold approximately 0.92%. Overall study results and limits: Compared with older groups, preterm CDR3s were shorter, with fewer N additions and less trimming. Term neonates around 0.42%, young children about 0.028%, adults 0.01%; preterm neonates shared around 2.5%.

This sequence originates from a boy who was born preterm. What was sequenced was naive CD8+ T cells from cord blood. This sequence joins TRBV6-5 and TRBJ2-1; 10 bases are a match to TRBD2. The CDR3 DNA follows: TGTGCCAGCAGTTACACTAGCGGGGACAATGAGCAGTTCTTC. This sequence encodes CASSYTSGDNEQFF.